The entry below describes one TCR beta chain. Its antigen is not identified. The source of the sample is a study of hypomethylating agent response in myelodysplastic syndrome. Whole-study results and caveats: Non-responders showed more contracted clonotypes post-treatment, while responders showed more novel ones.

The germline gives CDR1 SGHTS, CDR2 YDEGEE. The length of the CDR3 is 19 residues. V lost 3 bases to trimming and J lost 4 bases; unmatched junction nucleotides: 12. The repertoire was sequenced with immunoSEQ multiplex PCR; TCRdb's copy has only in-frame clones and lacks some. The data show approximately 4,500 clones, 82% seen once. The receptor was isolated from a human donor with myelodysplastic syndrome. The sequencing here drew on bone marrow, taken before or after starting hypomethylating agent treatment for myelodysplastic syndrome (not recorded which). The chain links TRBV5-8 to TRBJ2-1; 14 nucleotides line up with TRBD2. CDR3 in amino acids: CASSSWGLAGVRVYNEQFF. CDR3 DNA sequence: TGTGCCAGCAGCTCCTGGGGACTAGCGGGAGTTAGGGTTTACAATGAGCAGTTCTTC. The whole variable domain, filled in from reference TRBV5-8 and TRBJ2-1, reads EAGVTQSPTHLIKTRGQQATLRCSPISGHTSVYWYQQALGLGLQFLLWYDEGEERNRGNFPPRFSGRQFPNYSSELNVNALELEDSALYLCASSSWGLAGVRVYNEQFFGPGTRLTVL.